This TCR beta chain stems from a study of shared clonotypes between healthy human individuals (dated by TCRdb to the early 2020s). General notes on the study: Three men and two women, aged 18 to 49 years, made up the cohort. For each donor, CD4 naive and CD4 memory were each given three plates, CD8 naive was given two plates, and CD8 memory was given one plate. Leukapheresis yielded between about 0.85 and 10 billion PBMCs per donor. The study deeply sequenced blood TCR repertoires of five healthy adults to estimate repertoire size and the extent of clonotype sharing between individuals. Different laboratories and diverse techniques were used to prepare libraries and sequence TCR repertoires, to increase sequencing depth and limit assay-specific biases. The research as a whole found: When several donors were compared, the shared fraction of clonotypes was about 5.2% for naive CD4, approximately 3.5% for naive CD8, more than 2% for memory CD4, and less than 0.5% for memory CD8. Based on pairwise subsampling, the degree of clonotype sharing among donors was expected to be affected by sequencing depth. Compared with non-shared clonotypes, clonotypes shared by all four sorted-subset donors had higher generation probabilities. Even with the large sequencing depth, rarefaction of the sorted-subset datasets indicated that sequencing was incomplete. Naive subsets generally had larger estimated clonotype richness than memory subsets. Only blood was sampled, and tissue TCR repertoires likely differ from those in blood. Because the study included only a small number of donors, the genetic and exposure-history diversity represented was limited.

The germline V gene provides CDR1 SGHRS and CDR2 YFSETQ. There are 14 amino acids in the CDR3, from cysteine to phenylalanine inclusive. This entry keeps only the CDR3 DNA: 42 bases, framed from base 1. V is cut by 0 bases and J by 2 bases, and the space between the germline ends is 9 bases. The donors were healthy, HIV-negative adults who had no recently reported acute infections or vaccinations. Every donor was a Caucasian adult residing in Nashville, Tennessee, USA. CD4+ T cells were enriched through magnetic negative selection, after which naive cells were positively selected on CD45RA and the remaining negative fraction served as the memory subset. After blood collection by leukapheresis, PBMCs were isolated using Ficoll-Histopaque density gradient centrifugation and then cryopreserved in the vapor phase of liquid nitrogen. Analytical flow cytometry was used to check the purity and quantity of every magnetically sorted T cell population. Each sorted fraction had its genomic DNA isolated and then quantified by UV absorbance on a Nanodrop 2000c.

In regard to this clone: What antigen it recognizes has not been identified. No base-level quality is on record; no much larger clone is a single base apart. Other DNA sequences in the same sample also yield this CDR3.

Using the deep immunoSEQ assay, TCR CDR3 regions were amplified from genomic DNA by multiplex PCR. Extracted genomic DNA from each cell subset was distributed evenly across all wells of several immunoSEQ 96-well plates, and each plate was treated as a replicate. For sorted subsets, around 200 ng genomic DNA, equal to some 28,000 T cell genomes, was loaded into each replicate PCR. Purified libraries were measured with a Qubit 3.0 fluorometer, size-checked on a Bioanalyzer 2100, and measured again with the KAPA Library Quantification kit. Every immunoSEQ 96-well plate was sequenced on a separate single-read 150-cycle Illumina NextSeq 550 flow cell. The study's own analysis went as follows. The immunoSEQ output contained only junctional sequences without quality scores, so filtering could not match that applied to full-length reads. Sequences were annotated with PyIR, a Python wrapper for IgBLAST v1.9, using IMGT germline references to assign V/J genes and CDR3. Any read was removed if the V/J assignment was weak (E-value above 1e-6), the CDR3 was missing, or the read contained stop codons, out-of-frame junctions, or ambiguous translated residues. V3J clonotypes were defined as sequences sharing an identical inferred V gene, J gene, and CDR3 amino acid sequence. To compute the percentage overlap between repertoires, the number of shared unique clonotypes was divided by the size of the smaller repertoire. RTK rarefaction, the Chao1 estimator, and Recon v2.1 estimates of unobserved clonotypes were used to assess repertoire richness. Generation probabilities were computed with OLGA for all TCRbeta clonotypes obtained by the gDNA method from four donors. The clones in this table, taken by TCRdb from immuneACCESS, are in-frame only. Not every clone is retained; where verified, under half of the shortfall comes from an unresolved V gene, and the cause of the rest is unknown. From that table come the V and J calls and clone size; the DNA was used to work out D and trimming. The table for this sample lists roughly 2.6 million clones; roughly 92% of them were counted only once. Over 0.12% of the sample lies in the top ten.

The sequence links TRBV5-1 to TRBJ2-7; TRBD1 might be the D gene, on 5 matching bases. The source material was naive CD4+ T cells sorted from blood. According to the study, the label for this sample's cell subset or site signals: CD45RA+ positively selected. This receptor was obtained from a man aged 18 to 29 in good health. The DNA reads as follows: TGCGCCAGCAGCTTGGCTTCAGGGACCTACGAGCAGTACTTC. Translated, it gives CASSLASGTYEQYF. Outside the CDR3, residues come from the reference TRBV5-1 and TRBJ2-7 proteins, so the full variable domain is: KAGVTQTPRYLIKTRGQQVTLSCSPISGHRSVSWYQQTPGQGLQFLFEYFSETQRNKGNFPGRFSGRQFSNSRSEMNVSTLELGDSALYLCASSLASGTYEQYFGPGTRLTVT.